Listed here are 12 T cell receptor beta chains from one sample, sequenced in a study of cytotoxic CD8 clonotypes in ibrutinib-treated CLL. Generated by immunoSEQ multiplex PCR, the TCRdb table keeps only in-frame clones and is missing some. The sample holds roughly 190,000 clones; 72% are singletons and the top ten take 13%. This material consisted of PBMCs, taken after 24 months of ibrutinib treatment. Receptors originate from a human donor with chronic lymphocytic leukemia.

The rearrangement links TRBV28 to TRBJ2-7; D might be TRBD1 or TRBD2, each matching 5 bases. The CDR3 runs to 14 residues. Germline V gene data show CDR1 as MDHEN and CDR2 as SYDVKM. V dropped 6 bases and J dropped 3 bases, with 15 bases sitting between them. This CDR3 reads CASRVPGARYEQYF. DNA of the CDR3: TGTGCCAGCAGGGTCCCCGGGGCTCGCTACGAGCAGTACTTC.

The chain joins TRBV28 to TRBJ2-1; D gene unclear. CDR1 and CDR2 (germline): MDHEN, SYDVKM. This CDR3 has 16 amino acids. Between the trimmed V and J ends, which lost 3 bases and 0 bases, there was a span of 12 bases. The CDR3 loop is CASSFFRQSSYNEQFF. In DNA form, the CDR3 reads TGTGCCAGCAGTTTCTTTCGTCAAAGCTCCTACAATGAGCAGTTCTTC.

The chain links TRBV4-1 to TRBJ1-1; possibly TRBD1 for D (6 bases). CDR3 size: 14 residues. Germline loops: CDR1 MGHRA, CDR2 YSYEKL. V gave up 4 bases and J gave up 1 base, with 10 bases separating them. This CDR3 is CASSPGHQNTEAFF. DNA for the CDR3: TGCGCCAGCAGCCCGGGACATCAGAACACTGAAGCTTTCTTT.

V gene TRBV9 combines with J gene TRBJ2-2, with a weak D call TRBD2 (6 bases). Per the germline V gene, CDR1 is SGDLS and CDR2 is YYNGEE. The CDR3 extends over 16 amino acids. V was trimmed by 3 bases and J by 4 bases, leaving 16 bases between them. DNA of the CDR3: TGTGCCAGCAGCGCCGCGGGGCAGATTATCACCGGGGAGCTGTTTTTT. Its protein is CASSAAGQIITGELFF.

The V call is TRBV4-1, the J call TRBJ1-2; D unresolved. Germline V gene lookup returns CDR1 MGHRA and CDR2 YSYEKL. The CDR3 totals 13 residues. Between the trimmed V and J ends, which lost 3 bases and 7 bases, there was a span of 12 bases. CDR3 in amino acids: CASSQFGDPGYTF. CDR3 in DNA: TGCGCCAGCAGCCAGTTCGGGGATCCTGGCTACACCTTC.

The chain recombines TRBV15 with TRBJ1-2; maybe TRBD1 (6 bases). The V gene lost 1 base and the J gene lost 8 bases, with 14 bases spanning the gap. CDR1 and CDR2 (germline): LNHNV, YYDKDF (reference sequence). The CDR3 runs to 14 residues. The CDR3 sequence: CATSRGTGARGYTF. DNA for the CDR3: TGTGCCACCAGCAGAGGAACGGGGGCCAGGGGCTACACCTTC.

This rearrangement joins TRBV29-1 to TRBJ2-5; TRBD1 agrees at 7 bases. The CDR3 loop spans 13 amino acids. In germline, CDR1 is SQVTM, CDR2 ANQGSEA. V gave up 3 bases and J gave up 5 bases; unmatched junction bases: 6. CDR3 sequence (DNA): TGCAGCGTTGATCGGGGACAGCAGGAGACCCAGTACTTC. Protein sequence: CSVDRGQQETQYF.

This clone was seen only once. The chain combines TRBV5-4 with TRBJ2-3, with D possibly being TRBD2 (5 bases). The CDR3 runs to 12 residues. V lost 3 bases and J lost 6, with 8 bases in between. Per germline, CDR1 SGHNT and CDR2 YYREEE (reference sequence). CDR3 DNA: TGTGCCAGCAGCTGGAGGCTGGATACGCAGTATTTT. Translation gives CASSWRLDTQYF.

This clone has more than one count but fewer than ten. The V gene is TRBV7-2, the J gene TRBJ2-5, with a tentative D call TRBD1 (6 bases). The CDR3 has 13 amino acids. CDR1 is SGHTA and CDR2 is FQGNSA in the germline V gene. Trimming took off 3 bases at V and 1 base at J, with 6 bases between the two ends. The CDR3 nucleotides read TGTGCCAGCAGCTTCAGGGGCCAAGAGACCCAGTACTTC. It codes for CASSFRGQETQYF.

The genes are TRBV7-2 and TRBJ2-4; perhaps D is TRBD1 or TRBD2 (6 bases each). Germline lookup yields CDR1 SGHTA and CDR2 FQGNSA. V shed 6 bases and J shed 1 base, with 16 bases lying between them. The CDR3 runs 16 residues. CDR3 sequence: CASSPLGGYAKNIQYF. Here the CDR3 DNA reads TGTGCCAGCAGTCCTCTAGGGGGGTATGCCAAAAACATTCAGTACTTC.

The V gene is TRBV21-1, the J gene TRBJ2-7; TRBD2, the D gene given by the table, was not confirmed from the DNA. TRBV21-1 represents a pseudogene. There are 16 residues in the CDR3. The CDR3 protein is CASSKGDACRGDEQYF. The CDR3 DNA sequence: TGTGCCAGCAGCAAGGGGGACGCTTGTCGCGGGGACGAGCAGTACTTC.

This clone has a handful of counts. The CDR3 bases are TGTGCCATCAGTGGGGGACTAGCGGGAGGGCGGAACGAGCAGTACTTC. This translates into CAISGGLAGGRNEQYF. The chain combines TRBV10-3 with TRBJ2-7, with 16 bases fitting TRBD2. CDR3 size: 16 residues. Per the germline V gene, CDR1 is ENHRY and CDR2 is SYGVKD. The V gene end was trimmed by 4 bases and the J gene end by 5 bases; junction bases not matched to a gene: 5.